This is a list of T cell receptor beta chains from one sample in a study of graft-versus-host responses after intestinal transplantation. Method: immunoSEQ multiplex PCR; TCRdb's copy keeps in-frame clones and lacks some. The repertoire holds some 40,000 clones, with about 90% as singletons. The sequences come from PBMCs, collected around 320 days after intestinal transplant. These receptors originate from a human patient who received an intestinal transplant, so some T cells may come from the graft donor. The CDR3 runs from the conserved cysteine through the conserved F or W. Each record gives: V gene, clone size, J gene, D gene, CDR3 protein, CDR3 DNA. A D gene is named only where the DNA matches it firmly. The size field is filled for only some rows; it gives once, few, many or a size class.

V: TRBV10-1; size: NA; J: TRBJ2-7; D: NA; CDR3: CASTAYEQYF; DNA: TGCGCCAGCACCGCCTACGAGCAGTACTTC
V: TRBV6-4; size: NA; J: TRBJ2-1; D: TRBD2; CDR3: CASSDGTTNEQFF; DNA: TGTGCCAGCAGCGACGGGACTACCAATGAGCAGTTCTTC
V: TRBV14; size: NA; J: TRBJ2-4; D: NA; CDR3: CASSQARKGDKNIQYF; DNA: TGTGCCAGCAGCCAAGCACGAAAAGGGGACAAAAACATTCAGTACTTC
V: TRBV7-3; size: NA; J: TRBJ2-7; D: NA; CDR3: CASSLTGRGEQYF; DNA: TGTGCCAGCAGCTTAACGGGGAGAGGAGAGCAGTACTTC
V: TRBV6-6; size: once; J: TRBJ2-3; D: NA; CDR3: CASSYRRGTDTQYF; DNA: TGTGCCAGCAGTTACCGGAGGGGGACAGATACGCAGTATTTT
V: TRBV9; size: once; J: TRBJ2-3; D: TRBD2; CDR3: CASSVTSGSTDTQYF; DNA: TGTGCCAGCAGCGTCACTAGCGGTAGCACAGATACGCAGTATTTT
V: TRBV5-1; size: NA; J: TRBJ1-5; D: NA; CDR3: CASSLVDSFNQPQHF; DNA: TGCGCCAGCAGCTTGGTGGACAGCTTCAATCAGCCCCAGCATTTT
V: TRBV28; size: NA; J: TRBJ2-7; D: TRBD1; CDR3: CASSVGQGNEQYF; DNA: TGTGCCAGCAGCGTGGGACAGGGGAACGAGCAGTACTTC
V: TRBV6-5; size: NA; J: TRBJ2-7; D: NA; CDR3: CASSYSGRIYEQYF; DNA: TGTGCCAGCAGTTACTCCGGAAGGATTTACGAGCAGTACTTC
V: TRBV6-6; size: NA; J: TRBJ2-2; D: TRBD1; CDR3: CASKDRDTGELFF; DNA: TGTGCCAGCAAGGACAGGGACACCGGGGAGCTGTTTTTT